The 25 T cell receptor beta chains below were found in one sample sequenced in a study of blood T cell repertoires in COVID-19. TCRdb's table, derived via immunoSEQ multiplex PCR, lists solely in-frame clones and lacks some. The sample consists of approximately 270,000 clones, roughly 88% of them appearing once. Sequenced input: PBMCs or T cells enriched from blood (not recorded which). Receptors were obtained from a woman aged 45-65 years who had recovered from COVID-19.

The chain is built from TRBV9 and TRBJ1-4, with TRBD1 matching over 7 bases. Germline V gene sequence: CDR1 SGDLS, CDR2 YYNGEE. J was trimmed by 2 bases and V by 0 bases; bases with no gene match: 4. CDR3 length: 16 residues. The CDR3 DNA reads TGTGCCAGCAGCGTAGATCAGGGGGTCACTAATGAAAAACTGTTTTTT. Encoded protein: CASSVDQGVTNEKLFF.

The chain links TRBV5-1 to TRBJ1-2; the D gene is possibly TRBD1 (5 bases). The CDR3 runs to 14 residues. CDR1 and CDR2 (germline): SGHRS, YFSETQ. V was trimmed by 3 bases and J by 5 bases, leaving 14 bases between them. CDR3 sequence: CASSWGRVSYGYTF. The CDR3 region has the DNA TGCGCCAGCAGCTGGGGCAGGGTCTCTTATGGCTACACCTTC.

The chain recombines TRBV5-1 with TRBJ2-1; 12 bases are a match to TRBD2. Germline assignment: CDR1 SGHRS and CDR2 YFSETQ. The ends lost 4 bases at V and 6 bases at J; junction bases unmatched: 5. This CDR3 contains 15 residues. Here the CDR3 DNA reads TGCGCCAGCAGCCCGCTAGCGGGAGGGTTCAATGAGCAGTTCTTC. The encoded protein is CASSPLAGGFNEQFF.

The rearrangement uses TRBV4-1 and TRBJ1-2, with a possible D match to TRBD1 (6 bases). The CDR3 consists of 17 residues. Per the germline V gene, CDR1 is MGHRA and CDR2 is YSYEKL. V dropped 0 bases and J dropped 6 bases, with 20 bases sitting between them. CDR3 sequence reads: CASSQDSTAGVVHGYTF. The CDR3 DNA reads TGCGCCAGCAGCCAAGATTCGACGGCAGGGGTCGTTCATGGCTACACCTTC.

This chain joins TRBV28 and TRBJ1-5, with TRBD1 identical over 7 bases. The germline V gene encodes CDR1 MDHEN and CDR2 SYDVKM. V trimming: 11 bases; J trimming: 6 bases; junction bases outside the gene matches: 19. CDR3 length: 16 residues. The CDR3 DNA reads TGTGCCTCTCTTTACGGCTACAGGGGTTGGGGTCAGCCCCAGCATTTT. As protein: CASLYGYRGWGQPQHF.

The DNA of the CDR3 is TGTGCCAGCAGCTTAGGGGGGGGTAACTATGGCTACACCTTC. Protein sequence: CASSLGGGNYGYTF. The gene calls are TRBV7-2 and TRBJ1-2, with D perhaps TRBD1 (5 bases). Trimming stripped 1 base from V and 1 base from J, with 7 bases between. The CDR3 spans 14 residues. The germline V gene encodes CDR1 SGHTA and CDR2 FQGNSA. Full variable domain (rest looked up from reference TRBV7-2 and TRBJ1-2): GAGVSQSPSNKVTEKGKDVELRCDPISGHTALYWYRQSLGQGLEFLIYFQGNSAPDKSGLPSDRFSAERTGGSVSTLTIQRTQQEDSAVYLCASSLGGGNYGYTFGSGTRLTVV.

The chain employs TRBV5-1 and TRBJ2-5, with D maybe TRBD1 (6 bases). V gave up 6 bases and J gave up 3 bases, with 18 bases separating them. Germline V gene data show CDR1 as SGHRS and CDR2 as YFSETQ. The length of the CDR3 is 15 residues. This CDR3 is CASTLGARKEETQYF. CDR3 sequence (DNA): TGCGCCAGCACTCTGGGGGCTAGAAAGGAAGAGACCCAGTACTTC.

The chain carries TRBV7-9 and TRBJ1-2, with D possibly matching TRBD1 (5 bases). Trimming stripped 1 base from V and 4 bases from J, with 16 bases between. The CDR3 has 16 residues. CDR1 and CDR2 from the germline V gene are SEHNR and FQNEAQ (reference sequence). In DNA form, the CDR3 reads TGTGCCAGCAGCTTAGGGGGACTCCGAACGGGCTATGGCTACACCTTC. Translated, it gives CASSLGGLRTGYGYTF.

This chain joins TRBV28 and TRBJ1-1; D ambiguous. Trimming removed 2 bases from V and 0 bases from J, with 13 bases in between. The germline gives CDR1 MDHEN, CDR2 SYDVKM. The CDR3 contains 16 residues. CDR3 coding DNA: TGTGCCAGCAGTTTAGGGCAGCTGTTTATGAACACTGAAGCTTTCTTT. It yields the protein CASSLGQLFMNTEAFF.

CDR3 sequence: CASSGQEIYGYTF. DNA of the CDR3: TGTGCCAGCAGTGGACAGGAGATCTATGGCTACACCTTC. The rearrangement links TRBV2 to TRBJ1-2; D might be TRBD1 (6 bases). CDR1 is SNHLY and CDR2 is FYNNEI in the germline V gene. The CDR3 is made up of 13 amino acids. V gave up 4 bases and J gave up 4 bases, with 10 bases separating them.

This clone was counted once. The CDR3 loop is CASQSIWAPNVNEQFF. The CDR3 region has the DNA TGTGCCAGCCAATCTATTTGGGCACCGAACGTCAATGAGCAGTTCTTC. This sequence joins TRBV21-1 and TRBJ2-1; TRBD1 is the table's D call and was not checked against the DNA. TRBV21-1 has pseudogene status. The CDR3 covers 16 residues.

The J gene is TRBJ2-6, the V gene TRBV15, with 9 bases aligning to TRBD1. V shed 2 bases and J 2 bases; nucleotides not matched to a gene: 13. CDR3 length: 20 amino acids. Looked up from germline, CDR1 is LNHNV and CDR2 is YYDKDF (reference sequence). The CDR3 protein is CATSRTFAGQGLAGANVLTF. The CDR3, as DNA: TGTGCCACCAGCAGAACCTTTGCGGGACAGGGTTTAGCTGGGGCCAACGTCCTGACTTTC.

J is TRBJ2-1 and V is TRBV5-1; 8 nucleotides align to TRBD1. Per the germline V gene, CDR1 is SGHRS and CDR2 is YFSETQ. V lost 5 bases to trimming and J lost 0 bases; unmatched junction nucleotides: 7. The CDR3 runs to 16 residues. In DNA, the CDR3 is TGCGCCAGCAGGGGGAGACAGGGGAGCTCCTACAATGAGCAGTTCTTC. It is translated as CASRGRQGSSYNEQFF.

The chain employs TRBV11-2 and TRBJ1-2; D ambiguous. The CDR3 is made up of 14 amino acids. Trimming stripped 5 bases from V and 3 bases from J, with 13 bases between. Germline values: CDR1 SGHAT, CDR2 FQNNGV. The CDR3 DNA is TGTGCCAGCAGCAAACACGGCACAGACTATGGCTACACCTTC. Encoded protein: CASSKHGTDYGYTF.

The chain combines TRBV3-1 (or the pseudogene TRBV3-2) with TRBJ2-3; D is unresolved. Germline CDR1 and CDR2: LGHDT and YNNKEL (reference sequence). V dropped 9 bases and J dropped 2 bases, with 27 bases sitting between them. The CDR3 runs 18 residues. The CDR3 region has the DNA TGTGCCAGGCATCCGAGGTCGAGCCCCCTCCTATACACAGATACGCAGTATTTT. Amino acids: CARHPRSSPLLYTDTQYF.

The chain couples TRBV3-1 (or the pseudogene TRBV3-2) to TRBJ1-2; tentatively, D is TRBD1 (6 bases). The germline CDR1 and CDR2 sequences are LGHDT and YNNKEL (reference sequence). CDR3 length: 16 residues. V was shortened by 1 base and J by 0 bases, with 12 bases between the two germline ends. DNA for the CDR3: TGTGCCAGCAGCCAAGTCGGGACAAGGACTAACTATGGCTACACCTTC. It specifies CASSQVGTRTNYGYTF.

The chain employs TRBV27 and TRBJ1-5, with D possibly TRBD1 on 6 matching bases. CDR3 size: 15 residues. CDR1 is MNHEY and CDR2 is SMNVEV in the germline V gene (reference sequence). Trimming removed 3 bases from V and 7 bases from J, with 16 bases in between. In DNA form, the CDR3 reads TGTGCCAGCAGTTTCCTGGCAGGGGTCGAACAGCCCCAGCATTTT. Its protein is CASSFLAGVEQPQHF.

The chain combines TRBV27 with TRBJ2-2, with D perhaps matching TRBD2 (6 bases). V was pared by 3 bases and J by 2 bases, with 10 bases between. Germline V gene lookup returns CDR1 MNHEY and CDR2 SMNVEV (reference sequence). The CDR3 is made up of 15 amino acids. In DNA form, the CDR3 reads TGTGCCAGCAGTTTCGTTAGCGGCAACACCGGGGAGCTGTTTTTT. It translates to CASSFVSGNTGELFF.

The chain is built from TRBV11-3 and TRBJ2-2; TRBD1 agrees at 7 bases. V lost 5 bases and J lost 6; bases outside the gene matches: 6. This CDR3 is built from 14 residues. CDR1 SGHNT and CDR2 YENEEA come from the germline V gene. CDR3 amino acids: CASSTRQGAGELFF. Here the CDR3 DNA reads TGTGCCAGCAGCACACGCCAGGGGGCCGGGGAGCTGTTTTTT. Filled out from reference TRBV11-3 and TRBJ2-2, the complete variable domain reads EAGVVQSPRYKIIEKKQPVAFWCNPISGHNTLYWYLQNLGQGPELLIRYENEEAVDDSQLPKDRFSAERLKGVDSTLKIQPAELGDSAVYLCASSTRQGAGELFFGEGSRLTVL.

In nucleotides, the CDR3 is TGTGCCAGCAGTGGCGGGACCGGGTTGTTACAGTACTTC. Residues: CASSGGTGLLQYF. The chain links TRBV2 to TRBJ2-7; maybe TRBD2 (6 bases). The CDR3 contains 13 residues. Germline V CDR1 and CDR2: SNHLY, FYNNEI. V was pared by 4 bases and J by 10 bases, with 17 bases between.

CDR3 region: CASNQAYSNQPQHF. CDR3 bases: TGTGCCAGTAATCAGGCTTATAGCAATCAGCCCCAGCATTTT. The chain recombines TRBV19 with TRBJ1-5; D is ambiguous. The germline CDR1 and CDR2 sequences are LNHDA and SQIVND (reference sequence). V was pared by 7 bases and J by 0 bases, with 10 bases between. The CDR3 runs 14 residues.

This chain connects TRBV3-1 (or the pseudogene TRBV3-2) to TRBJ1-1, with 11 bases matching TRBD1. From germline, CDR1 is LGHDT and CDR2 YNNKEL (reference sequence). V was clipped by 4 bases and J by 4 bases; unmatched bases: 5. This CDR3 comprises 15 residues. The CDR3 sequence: CASSPGQGAVTEAFF. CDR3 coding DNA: TGTGCCAGCAGCCCCGGACAGGGGGCGGTCACTGAAGCTTTCTTT.

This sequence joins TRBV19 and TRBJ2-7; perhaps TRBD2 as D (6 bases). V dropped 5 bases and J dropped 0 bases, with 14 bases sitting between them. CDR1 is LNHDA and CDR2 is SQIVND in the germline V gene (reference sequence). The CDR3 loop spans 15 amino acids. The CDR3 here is CASSASDRGSYEQYF. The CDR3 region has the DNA TGTGCCAGTAGTGCTAGCGACCGAGGCTCCTACGAGCAGTACTTC. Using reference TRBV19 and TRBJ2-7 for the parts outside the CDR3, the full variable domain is DGGITQSPKYLFRKEGQNVTLSCEQNLNHDAMYWYRQDPGQGLRLIYYSQIVNDFQKGDIAEGYSVSREKKESFPLTVTSAQKNPTAFYLCASSASDRGSYEQYFGPGTRLTVT.

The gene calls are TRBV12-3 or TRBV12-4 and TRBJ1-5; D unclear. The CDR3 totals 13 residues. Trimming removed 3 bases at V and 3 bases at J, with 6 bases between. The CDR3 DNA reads TGTGCCAGCAGTTTCGGGTTCAATCAGCCCCAGCATTTT. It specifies CASSFGFNQPQHF.

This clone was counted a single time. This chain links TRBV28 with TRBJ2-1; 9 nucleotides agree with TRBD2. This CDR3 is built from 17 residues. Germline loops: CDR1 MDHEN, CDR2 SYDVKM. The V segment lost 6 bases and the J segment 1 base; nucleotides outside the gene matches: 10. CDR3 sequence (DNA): TGTGCCAGCAGCGAACTCCGACTAGCGGATTCCTACAATGAGCAGTTCTTC. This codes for CASSELRLADSYNEQFF. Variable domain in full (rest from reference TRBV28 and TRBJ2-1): DVKVTQSSRYLVKRTGEKVFLECVQDMDHENMFWYRQDPGLGLRLIYFSYDVKMKEKGDIPEGYSVSREKKERFSLILESASTNQTSMYLCASSELRLADSYNEQFFGPGTRLTVL.